The present T cell receptor (beta chain) was sequenced within a study of blood T cell repertoires in COVID-19. The wider study: Specimens from acute and convalescent COVID-19 originated in the United States, Italy and Spain. From T cells, B-cell-depleted T cells, or PBMCs came the material, which was cDNA or gDNA.

CDR3 length: 16 residues. Germline CDR1 is SGHTA and CDR2 is FQGNSA. V was trimmed by 4 bases and J by 2 bases, leaving 14 bases between them. Study processing details: Cell counts per sample came from amplifying reference gene primers. The protocol was immunoSEQ multiplex PCR, while the TCRdb copy is restricted to in-frame clones and leaves out a portion. D and trimming were read from the DNA, whereas the V and J calls and clone size are those reported in that table. The table lists 25,000 to 35,000 clones, around nine tenths of them singletons. The TCR sequence derives from a human donor in a cohort sampled during active COVID-19. This rearrangement joins TRBV7-2 to TRBJ2-2; a possible D gene is TRBD1 (7 bases). Sample: peripheral blood. This CDR3 reads CASSWRDSRNTGELFF. For the CDR3, the DNA is TGTGCCAGCAGCTGGCGGGACAGCAGAAACACCGGGGAGCTGTTTTTT.